This T cell receptor (beta chain) is drawn from a study of T cell clusters in autoimmune cytopenias (dated by TCRdb to between 2019 and 2020). Context from the whole study: A mean age of roughly 51 years and a median age of approximately 59 years were recorded for the healthy donor controls, of whom 22 of 43 were female. The study was designed to test whether a disease-specific immune repertoire signature usable as a blood-based biomarker is carried by autoimmune cytopenia patients. In autoimmune cytopenia patients, peripheral blood TRB and IGH repertoires were sequenced during active disease and over treatment follow-up, together with healthy, CLL and autoimmune hepatitis controls. Repertoires from autoimmune hepatitis patients were compared with those of approximately 23 healthy donors matched for age and sex. Controls were about 24 age-matched healthy donors for primary cytopenia and approximately 15 age-matched CLL patients for secondary cytopenia. A median TRB sequencing depth of roughly 52,000 reads per sample was reached, and a median of roughly 2,500 distinct TRB clonotypes per sample was obtained. Here is what the overall study found, with its caveats: TRB repertoire shifts, with less even repertoires observed in secondary cytopenia and CLL, were mostly attributed to lymphoma bias rather than autoimmunity. A lack of physiological T cell clusters in primary autoimmune cytopenia patients was suggested by GLIPH, as 51 clusters were found to be exclusive to healthy donors versus some 15 exclusive to patients. The cluster-lack signature was not observed for secondary cytopenia versus CLL, as the signature was apparently masked by the dominant lymphoma-associated repertoire. Compared with active autoimmune hepatitis patients, healthy donors had almost three times as many exclusive TRB clusters, a finding consistent with an autoimmunity-wide signature. The T cell clusters were defined in silico only, and their functional role remained to be validated experimentally.

TRB rearrangements were amplified by multiplex PCR following a touch-down protocol, with the TRB-A and TRB-B primer pools mixed in one tube. Illumina adapters and sample indices were added to the amplicons through two consecutive PCR reactions using Phusion HS II polymerase. After gel purification with the NucleoSpin Gel and PCR Clean-up kit, the amplicons were quantified by Qubit and checked for quality on an Agilent 2100 Bioanalyzer. Sequencing of the libraries was done on an Illumina MiSeq with paired-end, single-indexed, 600-cycle runs. The published analysis was carried out like this. MiXCR version 2.1.12 with the default MiXCR reference library was used to align and assemble TRB reads. Each unique CDR3 nucleotide sequence defined a clone, and only productive sequences with at least two reads were analysed. Repertoire diversity was assessed with alpha-parameterized diversity profiles (alpha 0 to 5), including the Shannon (alpha 1) and Simpson (alpha 2) indices, which were computed with an R script. The tcR package was used to compute combinatorial TRB VJ usage, which was then compared between cohorts by principal component analysis with ade4. Using GLIPH, TCRbeta CDR3s were clustered on pairs of cohorts matched for age and read depth, and a Wilcoxon test was used to compare cluster frequencies. After TCRdb reprocessed the reads, each CDR3 protein sequence was kept as one row, without DNA. The V and J calls, along with clone size, are taken from TCRdb and not from the paper's own processing. This sample's listing comprises about 15,000 distinct CDR3 sequences. The top ten clonotypes cover about 3.7% of the sample.

CDR1 and CDR2 (MNHEY, SVGEGT) derive from the germline V gene. From cysteine to phenylalanine, the CDR3 is 12 amino acids long. No nucleotide data were recorded. A remark on this clonotype: Its specific antigen is unknown.

Each sample's TRB amplification started from 250 to 300 ng of peripheral blood genomic DNA, which corresponds to tens of thousands of genome equivalents. These same data were also listed under a study on T cell repertoires in aging, cancer and after chemotherapy. As noted in the second study: The donors fell into six age groups ranging from 30 or younger to 70 or older, and each group had at least three individuals. Healthy donor control TCR repertoires were recorded over several months to years and showed clear clonal overlap across re-sampling. In total, the full dataset held some 8.2 million TCR reads. Compared with age-matched healthy donors, untreated patients with hematological or solid cancers had significantly lower TCR diversity and higher clonality in blood. Declining TCR diversity with age in healthy donors was mainly explained by loss of richness; in cancer patients, loss of evenness also contributed. In both cancer cohorts, median generation probability rose over the chemotherapy interval, which suggests that the repertoire was reconstituted through rebound thymic output. According to the authors, the repertoire data do not permit conclusions about immunological memory after chemotherapy. To look at immunoaging and at how T cells reconstitute after chemotherapy, the study profiled TCR beta repertoires in peripheral blood from both healthy donors and cancer patients. A cohort of 220 or so cancer patients (approximately 92 with hematological and roughly 120 with solid cancers) was assembled, and 95 to 100 healthy donors were included as a reference group. TRB sequences were processed with MiXCR versions 2.12 and 3.0.5. The repertoire metrics were Shannon diversity, evenness, clonality (calculated as one minus evenness), and diversity profiles parameterized by alpha from 0 to 5. Generation probabilities of clones in paired pre- and post-chemotherapy samples were computed with the IGoR algorithm.

The source material was peripheral blood. Recombination joined TRBV6-2 or TRBV6-3 with TRBJ2-7; TCRdb lists TRBD1, though no DNA is available to test this call. The receptor was isolated from a human donor in good health. For the CDR3, the sequence is CASSLDSYEQYF.